This T cell receptor beta chain emerged from a study of control samples from healthy donors and cancer patients. V gave up 0 bases and J gave up 1 base; unmatched junction bases: 4. The CDR3 is made up of 17 amino acids. Germline values: CDR1 ENHRY, CDR2 SYGVKD. Some clones are missing from TCRdb's copy, which holds only in-frame ones; the method was immunoSEQ multiplex PCR. This table has over 80,000 clones, approximately 78% appearing once. The rearrangement uses TRBV10-3 and TRBJ1-3, with 9 bases that match TRBD1. Sequences were obtained from blood. This sequence originates from a man aged 55 to 69 in good health. CDR3 sequence: CAISESRTGVSGNTIYF. The CDR3, as DNA: TGTGCCATCAGTGAGTCGAGGACAGGGGTGTCTGGAAACACCATATATTTT.